This T cell receptor (delta chain) was sequenced in a study of γδ T cells in repeated Plasmodium falciparum infection. TCRdb called clones anew from the multiplex PCR reads with CATT. The table has 75,000 to 95,000 delta-chain clones, approximately 1% seen once. Study results and caveats: In Vdelta2-negative, largely Vdelta1+, gammadelta repertoires, repeated controlled infections appeared to drive clonal selection waves. One small rural Malian village, predominantly a single ethnic group, supplied the cohort.

The CDR3 is 17 amino acids. Germline V gene lookup returns CDR1 GEAIGNYY and CDR2 EKD. This clone was counted between two and nine times. Its antigen is not identified. The TCRdb protein comes from a much larger clone and disagrees with this DNA's translation at residue 3, likely due to a read error; the protein given here is derived from the DNA. Bulk repertoires came from Vgamma9/Vdelta2+ or Vdelta2-negative gammadelta T cells flow-sorted from PBMC. The rearrangement links TRDV2 to TRDJ1; weak D call: TRDD3 (6 bases). The J gene is absent in TCRdb and was assigned here via DNA matching to germline. This sequence was found in a pool of human donors (malaria-infected and uninfected, not separated). Sequences were obtained from gamma-delta T cells from blood. The CDR3, as DNA: TGTGCCCGTGACCCGGTCGGGTCTGGGGCCCCCCCCGGTAAACTCATCTTT. As protein: CARDPVGSGAPPGKLIF.